These T cell receptor beta chains were read from a single sample in a study of CD8 T cells in ankylosing spondylitis. TCRdb recomputed calls from the 5' RACE reads with MiXCR, one row per CDR3 protein. This sample carries around 440,000 distinct CDR3 sequences, roughly a sixth of them seen once, and the ten largest clones take about 0.94%. Sequenced: blood, either unsorted or a sorted T cell fraction (not recorded which). The receptor source for this set is a male donor with ankylosing spondylitis. CDR3s include the opening cysteine and the closing phenylalanine or tryptophan. A D gene is named only where the DNA matches it firmly. Clone size is shown for a subset of rows, as once, few, many or a class of expanded clone.

v_gene	len	abundance	d_gene	j_gene	CDR3aa
TRBV20-1	14	NA	TRBD2	TRBJ2-1	CSARLAGQGYEQFF
TRBV5-1	15	NA	NA	TRBJ1-6	CASRGTPPFNSPLHF
TRBV5-1	14	NA	TRBD1	TRBJ2-7	CASSRDRLFYEQYF
TRBV3-1	11	NA	NA	TRBJ1-2	CACSGFYGYTF
TRBV7-9	15	few	TRBD2	TRBJ2-1	CASSLGAGGGNEQFF
TRBV10-2	14	many	NA	TRBJ2-7	CASRDIGAAGEQYF
TRBV28	12	few	NA	TRBJ1-2	CASQGGYYGYTF
TRBV5-6	14	few	TRBD1	TRBJ1-2	CASSRYRGRGGYTF
TRBV20-1	13	many	NA	TRBJ1-2	CSASNTTSYGYTF
TRBV28	13	NA	NA	TRBJ2-3	CASSPSTGDTQYF
TRBV4-2	17	once	TRBD1	TRBJ1-1	CASSQDIKGAGGTEAFF
TRBV11-2	15	few	TRBD1	TRBJ2-1	CASSLATGGYNEQFF
TRBV12-3/TRBV12-4	14	few	NA	TRBJ2-1	CASSFEGWDNQQFF
TRBV20-1	15	NA	TRBD2	TRBJ2-3	CSATIVSGSGDTQYF
TRBV6-2/TRBV6-3	13	few	NA	TRBJ2-3	CASSYSRGDTQYF
TRBV28	15	few	NA	TRBJ2-1	CASNQPSLSYNEQFF
TRBV5-1	14	many	NA	TRBJ2-5	CASSLATQAETQYF
TRBV7-9	13	NA	NA	TRBJ1-1	CASSLTRQDEAFF
TRBV18	15	NA	TRBD1	TRBJ1-2	CASSPDGTGYESYTF
TRBV20-1	14	NA	NA	TRBJ1-5	CSARRRDSNQPQHF
TRBV12-3/TRBV12-4	15	NA	TRBD1	TRBJ2-1	CASSLGTGFLNEQFF